This T cell receptor beta chain was captured by sequencing in a study of blood T cell repertoires in COVID-19. Study-wide background: COVID-19 samples from acute and convalescent phases originated in the United States, Italy and Spain.

Original processing notes: The authors estimated nucleated cell counts from reference gene primer amplification. Sequencing was performed with immunoSEQ multiplex PCR; in TCRdb, only in-frame clones are kept and a portion is missing. V and J calls and clone size follow that table, whereas D and trimming were derived from the DNA. Of 150,000 or so clones listed, over 70% are singletons. Trimming cost V 0 bases and J 2 bases, with 8 bases left between them. Germline V CDR1 and CDR2: SGHRS, YFSETQ. The CDR3 sequence is 14 residues long. Participants spanned ages about 18 to 90 years and resided in 20 to 30 US areas.

The rearrangement uses TRBV5-1 and TRBJ2-5, with a possible D match to TRBD1 (5 bases). The sample comprised PBMCs or T cells enriched from blood (not recorded which). The receptor was isolated from a man aged 70 or older who had been exposed to COVID-19. In DNA form, the CDR3 reads TGCGCCAGCAGCTTGGACAGGAGACAAGAGACCCAGTACTTC. Translating gives CASSLDRRQETQYF.